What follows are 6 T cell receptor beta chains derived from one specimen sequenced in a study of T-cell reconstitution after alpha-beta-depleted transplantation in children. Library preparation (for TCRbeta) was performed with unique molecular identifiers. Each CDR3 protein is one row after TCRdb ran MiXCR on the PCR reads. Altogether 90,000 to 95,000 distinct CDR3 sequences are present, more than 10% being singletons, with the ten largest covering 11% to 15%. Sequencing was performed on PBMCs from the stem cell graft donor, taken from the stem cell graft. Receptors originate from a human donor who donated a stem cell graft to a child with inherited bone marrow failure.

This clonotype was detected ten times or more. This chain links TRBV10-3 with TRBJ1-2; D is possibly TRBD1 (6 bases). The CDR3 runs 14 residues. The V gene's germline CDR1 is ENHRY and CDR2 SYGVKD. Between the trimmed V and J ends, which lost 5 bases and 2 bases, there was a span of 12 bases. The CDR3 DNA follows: TGTGCCATCAGTACACTGCAGGGGAACTATGGCTACACCTTC. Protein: CAISTLQGNYGYTF.

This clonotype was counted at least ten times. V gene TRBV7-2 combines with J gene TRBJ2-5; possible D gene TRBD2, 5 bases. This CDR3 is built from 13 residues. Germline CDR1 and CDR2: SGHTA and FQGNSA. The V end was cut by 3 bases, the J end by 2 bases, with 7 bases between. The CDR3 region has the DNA TGTGCCAGCAGCTTCGGGATTCAAGAGACCCAGTACTTC. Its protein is CASSFGIQETQYF.

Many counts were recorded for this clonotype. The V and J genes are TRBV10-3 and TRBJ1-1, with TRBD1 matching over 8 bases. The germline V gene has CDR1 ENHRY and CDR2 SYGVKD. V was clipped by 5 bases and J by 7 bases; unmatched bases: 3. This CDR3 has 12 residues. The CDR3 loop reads CAISSGQGEAFF. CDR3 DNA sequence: TGTGCCATCAGTTCCGGACAGGGTGAAGCTTTCTTT.

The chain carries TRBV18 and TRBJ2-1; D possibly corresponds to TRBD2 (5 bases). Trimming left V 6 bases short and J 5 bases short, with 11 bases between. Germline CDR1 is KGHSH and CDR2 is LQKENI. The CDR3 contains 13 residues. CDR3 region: CASSPGENNEQFF. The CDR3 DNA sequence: TGTGCCAGCTCGCCCGGGGAGAACAATGAGCAGTTCTTC. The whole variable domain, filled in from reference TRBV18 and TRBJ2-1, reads NAGVMQNPRHLVRRRGQEARLRCSPMKGHSHVYWYRQLPEEGLKFMVYLQKENIIDESGMPKERFSAEFPKEGPSILRIQQVVRGDSAAYFCASSPGENNEQFFGPGTRLTVL.

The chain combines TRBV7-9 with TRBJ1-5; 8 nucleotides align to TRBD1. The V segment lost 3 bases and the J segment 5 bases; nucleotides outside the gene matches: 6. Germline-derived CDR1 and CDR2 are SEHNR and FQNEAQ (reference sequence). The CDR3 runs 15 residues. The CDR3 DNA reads TGTGCCAGCAGCTTGACAGGGGTCAGGGATCAGCCCCAGCATTTT. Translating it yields CASSLTGVRDQPQHF.

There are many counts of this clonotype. CDR3 in DNA: TGTGCCAGCAGGCCTTGGGGGGACTCTGGAAACACCATATATTTT. Amino acid sequence: CASRPWGDSGNTIYF. The rearrangement uses TRBV7-2 and TRBJ1-3; perhaps TRBD1 as D (5 bases). Trimming pared 6 bases from V and 0 bases from J, leaving 12 bases between. Germline assignment: CDR1 SGHTA and CDR2 FQGNSA. This CDR3 is built from 15 residues.